This is a list of T cell receptor beta chains from one sample in a study of T cells in pancreatic ductal adenocarcinoma. Sequencing used immunoSEQ multiplex PCR; TCRdb keeps in-frame clones, though not all of them. The sample holds around 15,000 clones, under 95% seen once. Sequencing was carried out using PBMCs. Source of these receptors: a human donor with pancreatic ductal adenocarcinoma. CDR3s leave out the opening cysteine and the closing phenylalanine or tryptophan. The order of the fields is CDR3 protein, D gene, V gene, J gene. The D gene is left open where the match is weak.

ASSFPQTSGRLLYNEQF	TRBD2	TRBV27	TRBJ2-1
ASSLERVFTGELF	.	TRBV7-2	TRBJ2-2
ASSLVGATRDGNSPLH	.	TRBV5-5	TRBJ1-6
ASSLANGRSTDTQY	.	TRBV5-8	TRBJ2-3
ASSTPTGKNTEAF	TRBD1	TRBV5-4	TRBJ1-1
ASAGGTSGRAAETQY	TRBD2	TRBV28	TRBJ2-5
ASSLGDRVNSPLH	TRBD1	TRBV5-1	TRBJ1-6
ASSPWGQGPRGAF	TRBD1	TRBV5-8	TRBJ1-1
ASSHPPAGQGTYEQY	TRBD1	TRBV4-1	TRBJ2-7
ASGPGTGELF	.	TRBV5-1	TRBJ2-2
ASSSLGQLRVAQY	TRBD1	TRBV27	TRBJ2-5
AWSVPQNGVLNTEAF	.	TRBV30	TRBJ1-1
ASSSVDREGYEQY	TRBD1	TRBV5-6	TRBJ2-7
ASSPGTGDYGYT	TRBD1	TRBV27	TRBJ1-2
ASSPSDKSSYNSPLH	.	TRBV25-1	TRBJ1-6
ASSLVTGAGYEQY	TRBD1	TRBV5-1	TRBJ2-7
ASSQGLIGRKNNSPLH	.	TRBV4-3	TRBJ1-6
ASSHRPNEKLF	.	TRBV14	TRBJ1-4
ASSLAGTGDGYT	TRBD1	TRBV7-9	TRBJ1-2
ASSFLAAANYGYT	.	TRBV7-6	TRBJ1-2
ASSSGTTYGYT	.	TRBV11-2	TRBJ1-2
ASSVALGQDEKLF	TRBD1	TRBV9	TRBJ1-4
ASSLGQGGEAF	TRBD1	TRBV7-8	TRBJ1-1
ASSYSVLPDTQY	.	TRBV6-5	TRBJ2-3
ASSPGQGVGSNQPQH	TRBD1	TRBV9	TRBJ1-5
ASSEYRDFGKLF	.	TRBV25-1	TRBJ1-4
ASSFQGTTYEQY	TRBD2	TRBV5-1	TRBJ2-7
ASSQGAGQGARENYGYT	TRBD1	TRBV4-3	TRBJ1-2
VRSSDRRPNYGYT	.	TRBV7-5	TRBJ1-2
ASSYSTGNGYT	.	TRBV6-5	TRBJ1-2
ASSLEGVGSYEQY	.	TRBV7-9	TRBJ2-7
ASSEKQGSVVSSYNEQF	.	TRBV2	TRBJ2-1
ASSLPGGRLETQY	.	TRBV7-2	TRBJ2-5
ASSLVGKGRYEQY	.	TRBV5-5	TRBJ2-7
ASSISSSGANVLT	.	TRBV19	TRBJ2-6
ASSPGLAGGTDTQY	TRBD2	TRBV18	TRBJ2-3
ASSYPQETQY	.	TRBV6-6	TRBJ2-5
ASSEPRVTYNEQF	.	TRBV2	TRBJ2-1
ASSGEVTGTSGRVRGYNEQF	TRBD2	TRBV9	TRBJ2-1
ASSHSPFTDTQY	.	TRBV5-4	TRBJ2-3